The rows below give T cell receptor beta chains drawn from one sample of a study of T cells in Graves' hyperthyroidism and ophthalmopathy. TCRdb reprocessed the multiplex PCR reads via MiXCR and lists one record per CDR3 protein. The sample carries about 270,000 distinct CDR3 sequences, around 22% recorded once. The sequenced sample consisted of blood. Source of these receptors: a man younger than 45 with Graves' ophthalmopathy. Both conserved end residues are part of each CDR3. The order of the fields is clone size, V gene, J gene, D gene, CDR3 DNA, CDR3 protein. A D gene is named only where the DNA matches it firmly. Where a row states a size, it is once, few, many or the class of an expanded clone; other rows omit it.

>many|TRBV3-1|TRBJ1-1|NA
TGTGCTTGGGGGCTCCGGTTTGAAGCTTTCTTT
CAWGLRFEAFF
>many|TRBV11-2|TRBJ2-7|NA
TGTGCCAGCACTACGGACTGGAGTTTGGGCGAGCAGTACTTC
CASTTDWSLGEQYF
>few|TRBV7-2|TRBJ2-7|NA
TGTGCCAGCAGGTCCGGCCCCGCCACTCACTACGAGCAGTACTTC
CASRSGPATHYEQYF
>NA|TRBV10-3|TRBJ1-2|NA
TGTGCCATCAGTGAGTCGATGTCAGGGATTGGCTACACCTTC
CAISESMSGIGYTF
>many|TRBV2|TRBJ1-1|TRBD1
TGTGCCAGCAGTGGGCACAGGGGGCTTGCTGAAGCTTTCTTT
CASSGHRGLAEAFF
>NA|TRBV30|TRBJ1-2|NA
TGTGCCTGGAGCAAAGCCCCGGGGGGCTACACCTTC
CAWSKAPGGYTF
>NA|TRBV10-1|TRBJ1-5|NA
TGCGCCAGCAGTGAGGCGGAAAGGGGCAGGGGAATTAGCAATCAGCCCCAGCATTTT
CASSEAERGRGISNQPQHF
>NA|TRBV7-9|TRBJ2-5|NA
TGTGCCAGCAGCTCAACCGAGGGGACCCAGTACTTC
CASSSTEGTQYF
>many|TRBV7-3|TRBJ1-6|NA
TGTGCCAGCAGCTTAGAGGCCAGCTATTCACCCCTCCACTTT
CASSLEASYSPLHF
>NA|TRBV9|TRBJ2-7|TRBD1
TGTGCCAGCAGCTCCGGGACAGACGTAAAAGAGCAGTACTTC
CASSSGTDVKEQYF
>many|TRBV2|TRBJ1-4|NA
TGTGCCAGCAGTGAAATCCGGGGGCGAGGCGAAAAACTGTTTTTT
CASSEIRGRGEKLFF
>NA|TRBV6-1|TRBJ2-1|NA
TGTGCCAGCAGTGAAAGGCAGACCTACAATGAGCAGTTCTTC
CASSERQTYNEQFF
>few|TRBV11-1|TRBJ2-5|TRBD2
TGTGCCAGCAGCGAAAGACTAGCGGGACAAGAGACCCAGTACTTC
CASSERLAGQETQYF
>many|TRBV6-1|TRBJ1-4|NA
TGTGCCAGCACCATAGCCAGACACGCCATTAATGAAAAACTGTTTTTT
CASTIARHAINEKLFF
>few|TRBV18|TRBJ2-7|NA
TGTGCCAGCTCACCCCCCACCGGGCAGGGGTACGAGCAGTACTTC
CASSPPTGQGYEQYF
>once|TRBV20-1|TRBJ2-5|NA
TGCAGTGCTAGCGGGAATAGGAGAGAGACCCAGTACTTC
CSASGNRRETQYF
>few|TRBV7-2|TRBJ2-6|NA
TGTGCCAGCAGCATTAGGGGGGCCAACGTCCTGACTTTC
CASSIRGANVLTF
>few|TRBV5-1|TRBJ2-7|NA
TGCGCCAGCAGCTTCCGGGGCAATCCGCGGGAGCAGTACTTC
CASSFRGNPREQYF
>few|TRBV20-1|TRBJ2-3|NA
TGCAGTGCTAGAGATCATTCTAGGGCCCAGTCTAGTGGCACAGATACGCAGTATTTT
CSARDHSRAQSSGTDTQYF
>many|TRBV2|TRBJ1-1|NA
TGTGCCCTTGGAGCTGTCCGACAGTGGGCCGGTGAAGCTTTCTTT
CALGAVRQWAGEAFF
>NA|TRBV5-6|TRBJ2-7|NA
TGTGCCAGCAGCTTAAGGCAGATCCACGAGCAGTACTTC
CASSLRQIHEQYF
>many|TRBV2|TRBJ2-7|NA
TGTGCCAGCAGAGTCAGGTCAAGCTCCTACGAGCAGTACTTC
CASRVRSSSYEQYF
>few|TRBV12-3/TRBV12-4|TRBJ2-7|NA
TGTGCCAGCAGTTATAGGTTCGAGCAGTACTTC
CASSYRFEQYF
>NA|TRBV28|TRBJ2-7|NA
TGTGCCAGCAGTTCGGTCTGGGACTTTACTTACGAGCAGTACTTC
CASSSVWDFTYEQYF
>few|TRBV20-1|TRBJ1-1|NA
TGCAGTGCTAGAGATCCCAACAGGGTGACTGAAGCTTTCTTT
CSARDPNRVTEAFF
>many|TRBV20-1|TRBJ2-2|NA
TGCAGTGCTAGAGATCCGCGGGGCAGCGGGGAGCTGTTTTTT
CSARDPRGSGELFF
>NA|TRBV29-1|TRBJ1-1|NA
TGCAGCGTTGAGTACAGTATAGGAGCTGAAGCTTTCTTT
CSVEYSIGAEAFF
>few|TRBV9|TRBJ2-6|NA
TGTGCCAGCAGCCCTGGACCCGTCTCTGGGGCCAACGTCCTGACTTTC
CASSPGPVSGANVLTF
>NA|TRBV28|TRBJ2-2|NA
TGTGCCAGCAGGAATACAGTCACCGGGGAGCTGTTTTTT
CASRNTVTGELFF
>NA|TRBV24-1|TRBJ2-1|NA
TGTGCCACCAGCCACCCAGGGACTTCAAAAAGGGATGAGCAGTTCTTC
CATSHPGTSKRDEQFF
>NA|TRBV11-3|TRBJ1-1|NA
TGTGCCAGCAGCTTCAAGGAGAACACTGAAGCTTTCTTT
CASSFKENTEAFF
>NA|TRBV28|TRBJ2-7|NA
TGTGCCAGCAGTTTACCCCGACCCAACTCCTACGAGCAGTACTTC
CASSLPRPNSYEQYF
>NA|TRBV12-3/TRBV12-4|TRBJ2-3|NA
TGTGCCAGCAGCCCAGATTGGGGCGGAGCAGATACGCAGTATTTT
CASSPDWGGADTQYF
>NA|TRBV19|TRBJ2-7|NA
TGTGCCAGTAGAGGCCCAGGAGGGGACGAGCAGTACTTC
CASRGPGGDEQYF
>NA|TRBV7-3|TRBJ2-5|NA
TGTGCCAGCAGCTTGAGAGCGGTACAAGAGACCCAGTACTTC
CASSLRAVQETQYF
>once|TRBV18|TRBJ1-5|TRBD1
TGTGCCAGCTCTCAGCGCGGGACAGGGGGCCGTAGCAATCAGCCCCAGCATTTT
CASSQRGTGGRSNQPQHF
>many|TRBV28|TRBJ2-3|TRBD2
TGTGCCAGCAGTCTAGGACTAGCCACAACAGATACGCAGTATTTT
CASSLGLATTDTQYF
>many|TRBV12-3/TRBV12-4|TRBJ2-3|NA
TGTGCCAGCAGTTTAGCGAGAGGCAGGGAGGTGAGAGATACGCAGTATTTT
CASSLARGREVRDTQYF
>NA|TRBV7-9|TRBJ1-1|TRBD1
TGTGCCAGCAGCCGGCAGGGGGGCATGAACACTGAAGCTTTCTTT
CASSRQGGMNTEAFF
>few|TRBV28|TRBJ2-7|NA
TGTGCCAGCAATGGCTACAGTAACTACGAGCAGTACTTC
CASNGYSNYEQYF
>NA|TRBV30|TRBJ1-4|NA
TGTGCCTGGAGTGTACCACGAGAAAAACTGCTTTTT
CAWSVPREKLLF
>many|TRBV28|TRBJ2-3|NA
TGTGCCAGCAGTTCGGCCACAGATACGCAGTATTTT
CASSSATDTQYF
>NA|TRBV15|TRBJ2-1|TRBD2
TGTGCCACCAGCAGAGCGGGAGGAATCCGATACAATGAGCAGTTCTTC
CATSRAGGIRYNEQFF
>NA|TRBV27|TRBJ2-1|TRBD1
TGTGCCAGCAGTTCCCTGAAAACCCGGGACAGGGGGTGGGGTGAGCAGTTCTTC
CASSSLKTRDRGWGEQFF
>few|TRBV12-5|TRBJ2-7|TRBD2
TGTGCTAGTGGTACTAGCGGGATTTCGGGTGAGCAGTACTTC
CASGTSGISGEQYF
>NA|TRBV19|TRBJ2-4|TRBD1
TGTGCCAGTAGTTCCGGACAGGCGGTAGCCAAAAACATTCAGTACTTC
CASSSGQAVAKNIQYF